These 31 T cell receptor delta chains were sequenced from one sample in a study of gamma-delta chains in newborns, infants, children. TCRdb re-called clones from the reads via CATT. The sample has 3,500 to 4,500 delta-chain clones; 0.56% are singletons. The sample consisted of blood. The receptors were sampled from a child who was a newborn, infant or young child, either healthy, febrile or measles-vaccinated (not recorded which).

Of note for this clone: A read error likely explains why the TCRdb protein, taken from a much larger clone, differs from this DNA's translation at residue 12; the protein shown is translated from the DNA. J is TRDJ3 and V is TRDV2; 11 bases map to TRDD3. This CDR3 region has 19 residues. Germline CDR1 reads GEAIGNYY; CDR2 reads EKD. This CDR3 reads CACDTVGDTSSRDTRQMFF. DNA for the CDR3: TGTGCCTGTGACACCGTGGGGGATACGAGCTCCCGGGACACCCGACAGATGTTTTTC.

This clone is medium-sized. The CDR3: CALGSPLNPGGYMYTDKLIF. CDR3 coding DNA: TGTGCTCTTGGCTCCCCCCTAAATCCTGGGGGATATATGTACACCGATAAACTCATCTTT. The chain recombines TRDV1 with TRDJ1; 10 bases line up with TRDD3. V lost 6 bases and J lost 0; bases outside the gene matches: 19. Germline values: CDR1 TSWWSYY, CDR2 QGS. There are 20 residues in the CDR3.

Points on this clone: This likely traces to a read error, being one base from a far larger clone. The same CDR3 arises from other DNA sequences in this sample as well. CDR3 nucleotides: TGTGCCTGCGACACTGGGGGATACGATAAACTCATCTTT. It is translated as CACDTGGYDKLIF. V usage is TRDV2 and J usage is TRDJ1; 11 positions agree with TRDD3. Germline V gene sequence: CDR1 GEAIGNYY, CDR2 EKD. The CDR3 totals 13 residues.

A few counts support this clone. The genes are TRDV2 and TRDJ3, with 7 bases matching TRDD3. J gave up 0 bases and V 0 bases, and 7 bases lay outside the gene matches. CDR3 length equals 19 residues. Germline V CDR1 and CDR2: GEAIGNYY, EKD. The CDR3 region is CACDTWGTRDSWDTRQMFF. The CDR3, as DNA: TGTGCCTGTGACACCTGGGGGACACGGGACTCCTGGGACACCCGACAGATGTTTTTC.

This clone was detected a few times. A far larger clone is just one base off, so this is likely a read error. Other DNA variants within this sample encode the same CDR3. The chain uses TRDV2 and TRDJ3, with 7 bases identical to TRDD3. V was clipped by 3 bases and J by 2 bases; unmatched bases: 12. Germline CDR1 is GEAIGNYY and CDR2 is EKD. The CDR3 is 19 amino acids. The CDR3 DNA reads TGTGCCTGTGACTTTACTGGAGGATACGCCACCTGGGACACCCGACAGATGTTTTTC. As protein: CACDFTGGYATWDTRQMFF.

By its share, this clone is large (0.1 to 1%). The same CDR3 can be traced to other DNA sequences in this sample. The V and J genes are TRDV2 and TRDJ3; 10 bases map to TRDD3. Trimming took 0 bases from V and 2 from J; bases not matched to a gene: 0. CDR3 length: 17 amino acids. CDR1 is GEAIGNYY and CDR2 is EKD in the germline V gene. CDR3 sequence: CACDTLGDTWDTRQMFF. The CDR3 DNA sequence: TGTGCCTGTGACACCCTGGGGGATACCTGGGACACCCGACAGATGTTTTTC.

Concerning this clone: The protein given by TCRdb reflects a much larger clone and differs at residue 5 from this DNA's translation, likely from a read error; the protein shown is the DNA's translation. The rearrangement uses TRDV2 and TRDJ3; D perhaps matches TRDD3 (6 bases). The CDR3 length is 20 residues. Trimming pared 2 bases from V and 0 bases from J, leaving 19 bases between. The germline CDR1 and CDR2 sequences are GEAIGNYY and EKD. The CDR3 protein is CACDKTLGGFPSWDTRQMFF. CDR3 DNA: TGTGCCTGTGACAAAACCCTTGGGGGGTTCCCCTCCTGGGACACCCGACAGATGTTTTTC.

A note on this clone: The amino acid sequence in TCRdb belongs to a much larger clone and departs from this DNA's translation at residue 11, likely a sequencing read error; the sequence shown is translated from the DNA. J is TRDJ2 and V is TRDV2; 9 nucleotides line up with TRDD2. This CDR3 spans 17 amino acids. V gave up 3 bases and J gave up 5 bases; unmatched junction bases: 12. Germline V gene data show CDR1 as GEAIGNYY and CDR2 as EKD. The CDR3 DNA reads as TGTGCCTGTGACCCCCTTCCTACCTTACTACATACAGCACAACTCTTCTTT. This translates into CACDPLPTLLHTAQLFF.

This clone has just a few counts. A far larger clone is just one base off, so this is likely a read error. J is TRDJ2 and V is TRDV2; TRDD3 agrees at 13 bases. The length of the CDR3 is 19 residues. Germline CDR1 is GEAIGNYY and CDR2 is EKD. V gave up 0 bases and J gave up 6 bases; unmatched junction bases: 12. The DNA for the CDR3 is TGTGCCTGTGACACCCTTGTACTGGGGGATACGCGGGAGGCAGCACAACTCTTCTTT. Protein product: CACDTLVLGDTREAAQLFF.

Details on this clone: One base separates it from a far larger clone, so it is likely a read error. The sample contains more than one DNA sequence encoding this CDR3. V usage is TRDV2 and J usage is TRDJ3; TRDD3 agrees at 7 bases. Germline V gene lookup returns CDR1 GEAIGNYY and CDR2 EKD. The CDR3 is 17 residues long. The CDR3 coding sequence is TGTGCCTGTGACAGGAGACTGGGGCCGTGGGACACTCGACAGATGTTTTTC. Its protein product is CACDRRLGPWDTRQMFF.

This clone is termed medium-sized. Other DNA sequences in the sample encode the same CDR3. The gene calls are TRDV2 and TRDJ3; D is possibly TRDD3 (6 bases). The CDR3 runs to 18 residues. V was shortened by 4 bases and J by 0 bases, with 15 bases between the two germline ends. Germline V gene data show CDR1 as GEAIGNYY and CDR2 as EKD. Written as DNA, the CDR3 is TGTGCCTGTGATCTCGTACTGGGTAGCTCCTGGGACACCCGACAGATGTTTTTC. Translating gives CACDLVLGSSWDTRQMFF.

There are a few counts of this clone. This likely stems from a read error, as it lies one base from a far larger clone. Other DNA sequences within the sample encode an identical CDR3. V gene TRDV2 combines with J gene TRDJ3; 9 nucleotides align to TRDD3. The CDR3 sequence is 17 residues long. CDR1 GEAIGNYY and CDR2 EKD come from the germline V gene. CDR3 coding DNA: TGTGCCTGCGACACGGGGATACGCTCCTGGGACACCCGACAGATGTTTTTC. Amino acids: CACDTGIRSWDTRQMFF.

Within the sample, this clone is medium-sized (0.01 to 0.1%). Other nucleotide sequences from this sample produce the same CDR3. J is TRDJ3 and V is TRDV2; 13 bases are a match to TRDD3. Germline lookup yields CDR1 GEAIGNYY and CDR2 EKD. The CDR3 is made up of 19 amino acids. J was trimmed by 0 bases and V by 3 bases; bases with no gene match: 4. The CDR3 bases are TGTGCCTGTGACGTACTGGGGGATACGAGCTCCTGGGACACCCGACAGATGTTTTTC. It codes for CACDVLGDTSSWDTRQMFF.

About this clone itself: TCRdb's protein for this DNA is that of a much larger clone and differs from the translation at residue 3, likely a read error; the protein shown is the DNA translation. The chain has TRDV2 and TRDJ3, with 9 bases lining up with TRDD3. CDR1 is GEAIGNYY and CDR2 is EKD in the germline V gene. The CDR3 extends over 18 amino acids. The CDR3 DNA reads as TGTGCCCGTGACGCTGGGGGATGGAGCTCCTGGGACACCCGACAGATGTTTTTC. The encoded protein is CARDAGGWSSWDTRQMFF.

This clone was seen a handful of times. TCRdb has a much larger clone's protein, which differs at residue 11 from the translation of this DNA, likely because of a read error; what is shown is the protein translated from the DNA. CDR3 residues: CACDTGGGGYPWDTRQMFF. The CDR3 nucleotides read TGTGCCTGTGACACCGGAGGAGGGGGATACCCCTGGGACACCCGACAGATGTTTTTC. V usage is TRDV2 and J usage is TRDJ3; TRDD3 matches at 9 bases. Germline values: CDR1 GEAIGNYY, CDR2 EKD. V trimming: 0 bases; J trimming: 2 bases; junction bases outside the gene matches: 7. CDR3 length: 19 amino acids.

Turning to this clone: The protein TCRdb gives is from a much larger clone and does not agree with this DNA's translation at residue 5, likely a read error; the protein shown here comes from the DNA. The sample has other DNA sequences that encode this CDR3 too. The chain uses TRDV2 and TRDJ3; possibly TRDD3 for D (6 bases). Germline CDR1 GEAIGNYY, CDR2 EKD. V lost 3 bases to trimming and J lost 0 bases, with 8 bases between them. The CDR3 extends over 16 amino acids. The CDR3 protein is CACDRGSSWDTRQMFF. CDR3 coding DNA: TGTGCCTGTGACCGGGGATCCTCCTGGGACACCCGACAGATGTTTTTC.

Comments on this clone: TCRdb attributes to this sequence the protein of a much larger clone, which differs from the DNA translation at residue 3; a read error is likely, and the protein displayed is translated from the DNA. The chain couples TRDV2 to TRDJ3; 10 bases match TRDD3. The germline CDR1 and CDR2 sequences are GEAIGNYY and EKD. This CDR3 is 18 amino acids long. The CDR3 coding sequence is TGTGCCCGTGACACCGGGGGATACGACTCCTGGGACACCCGACAGATGTTTTTC. Protein sequence: CARDTGGYDSWDTRQMFF.

This clone appeared a few times. A much larger clone lies one base from this, so it may be a read error. The V and J genes are TRDV2 and TRDJ3; 8 bases fit TRDD3. From germline, CDR1 is GEAIGNYY and CDR2 EKD. The CDR3 totals 19 residues. V lost 2 bases and J lost 2; bases outside the gene matches: 10. The CDR3, as DNA: TGTGCCTGTGACAGAAGCTGGGGGACCAGCCCCTGGGACACCCGACAGATGTTTTTC. It translates to CACDRSWGTSPWDTRQMFF.

This clone qualifies as medium-sized. The CDR3 reads CAASDRVLGDTGEYTDKLIF. The CDR3 DNA reads TGTGCAGCAAGCGATCGTGTACTGGGGGATACCGGGGAGTACACCGATAAACTCATCTTT. The chain uses TRAV29/DV5 and TRDJ1; 12 bases are a match to TRDD3. This CDR3 comprises 20 residues. V dropped 0 bases and J dropped 0; count of bases not matched to a gene: 15. The V gene's germline CDR1 is NSMFDY and CDR2 ISSIKDK.

Notes on this clone: TCRdb attributes to this sequence the protein of a much larger clone, which differs from the DNA translation at residue 11; a read error is likely, and the protein displayed is translated from the DNA. V is TRDV2 and J is TRDJ3; 11 bases line up with TRDD3. Looked up from germline, CDR1 is GEAIGNYY and CDR2 is EKD. There are 15 residues in the CDR3. The CDR3 DNA is TGTGCCTGTGACTGGGGGATACGCGACACCCAACAGATGTTTTTC. This sequence encodes CACDWGIRDTQQMFF.

By frequency in the sample, this clone is medium-sized. The chain carries TRDV2 and TRDJ3; D ambiguous. V shed 1 base and J shed 0 bases, with 9 bases lying between them. Germline CDR1 is GEAIGNYY and CDR2 is EKD. There are 17 residues in the CDR3. The CDR3 DNA reads as TGTGCCTGTGACACTTTCTTAAGCTCCTGGGACACCCGACAGATGTTTTTC. Translating gives CACDTFLSSWDTRQMFF.

Notes on this clone: A read error likely explains this, since a far larger clone differs by one base. V usage is TRDV2 and J usage is TRDJ2, with D perhaps matching TRDD3 (6 bases). CDR3 length: 18 amino acids. Germline V gives CDR1 GEAIGNYY, CDR2 EKD. CDR3 nucleotide sequence: TGTGCCTGTGACACGGTGGAGGTGGGGGGCCATTTGACAGCACAACCCTTCTTT. Translation: CACDTVEVGGHLTAQPFF.

In the case of this clone: This likely came from a read error, as a far larger clone is one base away. The same CDR3 is also encoded by other DNA sequences in this sample. This sequence joins TRDV2 and TRDJ2; 12 nucleotides agree with TRDD3. Looked up from germline, CDR1 is GEAIGNYY and CDR2 is EKD. The CDR3 is 20 amino acids. The CDR3 nucleotides read TGTGCCTGTGACCCAGTTCGATTTACTGGGGGATACCCTTTGACAGCACAGCTCTTCTTT. Its translation is CACDPVRFTGGYPLTAQLFF.

This clone counts as large. The sample carries other DNA sequences with the same CDR3. This chain joins TRDV2 and TRDJ3, with 11 bases identical to TRDD3. Germline values: CDR1 GEAIGNYY, CDR2 EKD. Trimming took 2 bases from V and 0 from J; bases not matched to a gene: 2. There are 18 residues in the CDR3. The CDR3 DNA reads TGTGCCTGTGACAGTACTGGGGGATACTCCTGGGACACCCGACAGATGTTTTTC. Amino acids: CACDSTGGYSWDTRQMFF.

This clone was seen more than once but under ten times. Translating this DNA gives a protein that differs at residue 5 from the TCRdb one, which belongs to a much larger clone; a read error is likely, and the protein shown is this translation. CDR3 coding DNA: TGTGCCTGTGACGCCTGGGGTGCTTTGACAGCACAACTCTTCTTT. Translating gives CACDAWGALTAQLFF. The chain employs TRDV2 and TRDJ2, with D maybe TRDD3 (6 bases). Germline V lookup: CDR1 GEAIGNYY, CDR2 EKD. The CDR3 runs 15 residues. The V end was cut by 3 bases, the J end by 0 bases, with 10 bases between.

This clone was observed a few times. The amino acid sequence in TCRdb belongs to a much larger clone and departs from this DNA's translation at residue 15, likely a sequencing read error; the sequence shown is translated from the DNA. V usage is TRDV2 and J usage is TRDJ3, with a weak D call TRDD3 (6 bases). Germline V gives CDR1 GEAIGNYY, CDR2 EKD. The CDR3 consists of 18 residues. The CDR3 DNA follows: TGTGCCTGTGACACCGTGGGGGTCAGCTCCTGGGACACCCGACGGATGTTTTTC. Protein product: CACDTVGVSSWDTRRMFF.

This clone is deemed medium-sized (0.01 to 0.1%). This same CDR3 is encoded by further DNA sequences in the sample. This chain links TRDV3 with TRDJ3, with 7 bases identical to TRDD3. The trim removed 1 base at V and 0 bases at J, leaving 3 bases unmatched. The CDR3 covers 16 residues. Germline V gene data show CDR1 as TVYSNPD and CDR2 as GDNSRS (reference sequence). The CDR3 nucleotides are TGTGCCTTTACTGGGGGCCGCTCCTGGGACACCCGACAGATGTTTTTC. Protein sequence: CAFTGGRSWDTRQMFF.

This clone was observed a few times. The protein in TCRdb stems from a much larger clone and differs at residue 5 from this DNA's translation, likely a read error; here the protein is translated from the DNA. The rearrangement links TRDV1 to TRDJ2, with 7 bases fitting TRDD3. CDR3 size: 18 residues. Germline CDR1 reads TSWWSYY; CDR2 reads QGS. CDR3 region: CALGKLQGGIPLTAQLFF. The DNA of the CDR3 is TGTGCTCTTGGGAAACTACAGGGGGGGATCCCGTTGACAGCACAACTCTTCTTT.

As concerns this clone: The TCRdb protein, from a much larger clone, departs from this DNA's translation at residue 11, likely by read error; the protein shown derives from the DNA. V is TRDV2 and J is TRDJ3; TRDD3 agrees at 10 bases. The CDR3 consists of 17 residues. The germline V gene encodes CDR1 GEAIGNYY and CDR2 EKD. The DNA of the CDR3 is TGTGCCTGTGACACTGGGGGATACTCCTGGGGCACCCGACAGATGTTTTTC. It specifies CACDTGGYSWGTRQMFF.

This clone was observed a few times. The protein given by TCRdb reflects a much larger clone and differs at residue 16 from this DNA's translation, likely from a read error; the protein shown is the DNA's translation. The CDR3 nucleotides are TGTGCCTGTGACACGGTACTGGGGGATACGCACTACACCGATAAACCCATCTTT. Its translation: CACDTVLGDTHYTDKPIF. The J gene is TRDJ1, the V gene TRDV2; 13 positions match TRDD3. This CDR3 has 18 amino acids. The V gene's germline CDR1 is GEAIGNYY and CDR2 EKD.

This clone has more than one count but fewer than ten. A far larger clone is a single base away, which makes a read error likely. This CDR3 is also generated by other DNA sequences in the sample. This chain uses TRDV2 with TRDJ2; 11 bases are a match to TRDD3. Germline CDR1 is GEAIGNYY and CDR2 is EKD. The CDR3 is 16 residues long. Here the CDR3 DNA reads TGTGCCTGTGACATACTGGGGGATAATTTGACTGCACAACTCTTCTTT. Its protein is CACDILGDNLTAQLFF.